Below, 15 T cell receptor beta chains from the same sample are listed, as sequenced in a study of blood T cell repertoires in COVID-19. Produced via immunoSEQ multiplex PCR; TCRdb's table is partial and in-frame only. The table lists roughly 250,000 clones, approximately 79% of them singletons. Sequencing was carried out using peripheral blood. These receptors were taken from a woman aged 80 or older with active or convalescent COVID-19.

The CDR3, as DNA: TGTGCCAGCAGCCGAGACAGGGGGACTAATGAAAAACTGTTTTTT. Translation gives CASSRDRGTNEKLFF. The chain combines TRBV6-5 with TRBJ1-4; 9 nucleotides line up with TRBD1. Germline CDR1 MNHEY, CDR2 SVGAGI. This CDR3 is built from 15 residues. Unmatched junction bases numbered 4, after V lost 6 bases and J lost 2 bases.

This chain links TRBV7-8 with TRBJ1-4; no firm D call. This CDR3 has 12 amino acids. Deletions cut 5 bases from V and 8 bases from J, with 9 bases between. Germline loops: CDR1 SGHVS, CDR2 FQNEAQ. The CDR3 coding sequence is TGTGCCAGCAGCCAAGTAGTGGAAAAACTGTTTTTT. Translated: CASSQVVEKLFF.

The chain uses TRBV11-2 and TRBJ2-7; the D gene is possibly TRBD2 (6 bases). CDR1 is SGHAT, CDR2 FQNNGV, per germline. The CDR3 spans 18 residues. V gave up 2 bases and J gave up 4 bases, with 24 bases separating them. Here the CDR3 reads CASSLTDPRAGRIYEQYF. DNA of the CDR3: TGTGCCAGCAGCTTAACCGATCCAAGGGCGGGACGAATATACGAGCAGTACTTC.

This clone has a single count. The chain has TRBV2 and TRBJ2-1; 7 positions match TRBD1. Trimming cost V 6 bases and J 4 bases; bases outside gene matches: 9. The CDR3 contains 15 residues. Germline CDR1 is SNHLY and CDR2 is FYNNEI. CDR3 coding DNA: TGTGCCAGCAGAAAGGACAGGACAGGATACAATGAGCAGTTCTTC. Its translation is CASRKDRTGYNEQFF.

The chain couples TRBV7-9 to TRBJ2-5; TRBD2 aligns across 9 bases. V was clipped by 1 base and J by 1 base; unmatched bases: 7. The germline V gene has CDR1 SEHNR and CDR2 FQNEAQ (reference sequence). The CDR3 runs to 17 residues. The CDR3 protein is CASSLGREGLRQETQYF. For the CDR3, the DNA is TGTGCCAGCAGCTTAGGGCGGGAGGGCCTCCGCCAAGAGACCCAGTACTTC.

V is TRBV5-4 and J is TRBJ2-2; D is perhaps TRBD1 (7 bases). The CDR3 consists of 16 residues. Trimming took 3 bases from V and 2 from J, leaving 14 bases between them. CDR1 is SGHNT and CDR2 is YYREEE in the germline V gene (reference sequence). The CDR3 loop reads CASSSAQGGNTGELFF. CDR3 bases: TGTGCCAGCAGCTCAGCCCAGGGGGGAAACACCGGGGAGCTGTTTTTT.

This chain joins TRBV7-8 and TRBJ2-7; TRBD1 aligns across 9 bases. The CDR3 contains 14 residues. The germline V gene encodes CDR1 SGHVS and CDR2 FQNEAQ. Trimming cost V 0 bases and J 7 bases; bases outside gene matches: 4. CDR3 sequence (DNA): TGTGCCAGCAGCTTAGCCACAGGGACAGGGGAGCAGTACTTC. It specifies CASSLATGTGEQYF.

V gene TRBV5-1 combines with J gene TRBJ1-4; TRBD1 matches 7 bases. Germline V gene sequence: CDR1 SGHRS, CDR2 YFSETQ. Losses at the gene ends were 5 bases for V and 0 bases for J; bases not matched to a gene: 10. The CDR3 has 17 amino acids. The CDR3 nucleotides read TGCGCCAGCAGGAGAGGGGGCGGATTCTCAACTAATGAAAAACTGTTTTTT. Encoded protein: CASRRGGGFSTNEKLFF.

The CDR3 DNA sequence: TGTGCCATCAGTCCCCAGGGGGTGGCAGAGACCCAGTACTTC. Its translation: CAISPQGVAETQYF. J is TRBJ2-5 and V is TRBV10-3, with TRBD1 identical over 7 bases. Unmatched junction bases numbered 7, after V lost 5 bases and J lost 4 bases. Germline assignment: CDR1 ENHRY and CDR2 SYGVKD. This CDR3 is built from 14 residues.

The genes are TRBV4-2 and TRBJ1-4; D unresolved. V was clipped by 0 bases and J by 0 bases, with 5 bases between them. The germline gives CDR1 LGHNA, CDR2 YNFKEQ. This CDR3 has 15 residues. This CDR3 reads CASSQESATNEKLFF. CDR3 nucleotide sequence: TGTGCCAGCAGCCAAGAATCGGCAACTAATGAAAAACTGTTTTTT.

This chain uses TRBV5-1 with TRBJ2-3; the D gene is possibly TRBD2 (7 bases). V lost 3 bases, J lost 4 bases, and 15 bases lay in between. This CDR3 has 15 residues. The germline V gene encodes CDR1 SGHRS and CDR2 YFSETQ. For the CDR3, the DNA is TGCGCCAGCAGCTCCCTAGGGGGGGTCTCAGATACGCAGTATTTT. This codes for CASSSLGGVSDTQYF.

V and J are TRBV10-3 and TRBJ1-1; TRBD1 is a possible D gene (6 bases). Between the trimmed V and J ends, which lost 9 bases and 3 bases, there was a span of 14 bases. The CDR3 has 13 residues. Germline CDR1 is ENHRY and CDR2 is SYGVKD. The CDR3 nucleotides are TGTGCCATAGGGGGGGCAACGTACACTGAAGCTTTCTTT. Its translation is CAIGGATYTEAFF.

The chain couples TRBV15 to TRBJ2-6; D might be TRBD1 (6 bases). Looked up from germline, CDR1 is LNHNV and CDR2 is YYDKDF (reference sequence). With 5 bases removed from V and 1 base from J, the gap between germline ends came to 12 bases. The CDR3 is made up of 16 amino acids. This CDR3 is CATSGSRGSGANVLTF. CDR3 coding DNA: TGTGCCACCAGCGGATCCAGGGGATCTGGGGCCAACGTCCTGACTTTC.

This chain uses TRBV15 with TRBJ2-7; TRBD2 is a possible D gene (6 bases). The CDR3 extends over 16 amino acids. CDR1 LNHNV and CDR2 YYDKDF come from the germline V gene (reference sequence). V lost 0 bases, J lost 2 bases, and 14 bases lay in between. Here the CDR3 DNA reads TGTGCCACCAGCAGAGATCTGACCGGGGGTACCTACGAGCAGTACTTC. This sequence encodes CATSRDLTGGTYEQYF.

In its sample, this clone was seen once. The chain joins TRBV6-5 to TRBJ1-4; no clear D gene. The CDR3 is made up of 15 amino acids. Trimming left V 2 bases short and J 7 bases short, with 14 bases between. The germline gives CDR1 MNHEY, CDR2 SVGAGI. The CDR3 coding sequence is TGTGCCAGCAGTTACACCACGGTGGAGGGTGAAAAACTGTTTTTT. Translating gives CASSYTTVEGEKLFF.